These 16 T cell receptor beta chains originate from one sample sequenced in a study of identical twins. Each CDR3 protein is one row after TCRdb ran MiXCR on the 5' RACE reads. The sample lists under 300,000 distinct CDR3 sequences; 12% were seen once. These data were also reused for a study on yellow fever vaccine responses in identical twins.

The specimen sequenced was memory (CD45RO+) T cells sorted from blood. These receptors were collected from a woman between 18 and 30 years old in good health.

This chain joins TRBV30 and TRBJ2-7; D unresolved. The CDR3 totals 13 residues. Trimming took 0 bases from V and 6 from J, leaving 12 bases between them. Germline assignment: CDR1 GTSNPN and CDR2 SVGIG (reference sequence). The CDR3, as DNA: TGTGCCTGGAGTGTCCCCGTTCCCCCCGAGCAGTACTTC. Translated: CAWSVPVPPEQYF.

V is TRBV18 and J is TRBJ2-4; 10 bases line up with TRBD1. Germline V CDR1 and CDR2: KGHSH, LQKENI. The CDR3 extends over 15 amino acids. The V gene end was trimmed by 3 bases and the J gene end by 6 bases; junction bases not matched to a gene: 5. CDR3 in DNA: TGTGCCAGCTCACCGAGCCGGGACAGGGGAAACATTCAGTACTTC. It yields the protein CASSPSRDRGNIQYF. The full variable domain, rest sourced from reference TRBV18 and TRBJ2-4, is NAGVMQNPRHLVRRRGQEARLRCSPMKGHSHVYWYRQLPEEGLKFMVYLQKENIIDESGMPKERFSAEFPKEGPSILRIQQVVRGDSAAYFCASSPSRDRGNIQYFGAGTRLSVL.

This clonotype was observed a few times. The chain carries TRBV6-2 or TRBV6-3 and TRBJ2-7, with 8 bases matching TRBD2. Germline CDR1 and CDR2: MNHEY and SVGEGT. The CDR3 totals 17 residues. J lost 3 bases, V lost 2 bases, and 12 bases had no gene match. The CDR3 DNA sequence: TGTGCCAGCAGTTACGAACTAGCGGCGGGATGGAACTACGAGCAGTACTTC. Amino acid sequence: CASSYELAAGWNYEQYF.

Only a few counts were recorded for this clonotype. V gene TRBV20-1 combines with J gene TRBJ2-5, with D hard to call. This CDR3 has 13 amino acids. The V end was cut by 7 bases, the J end by 5 bases, with 17 bases between. CDR1 DFQATT and CDR2 SNEGSKA come from the germline V gene (reference sequence). The CDR3 reads CSGEGMMRETQYF. CDR3 nucleotides: TGCAGTGGGGAAGGGATGATGCGGGAGACCCAGTACTTC.

CDR3 in amino acids: CASSLGLPNFRGHYNEQFF. CDR3 sequence (DNA): TGTGCCAGCAGCCTGGGACTACCTAATTTTAGGGGGCACTACAATGAGCAGTTCTTC. The chain joins TRBV3-1 to TRBJ2-1, with D possibly being TRBD1 or TRBD2 (7 bases each). V lost 4 bases to trimming and J lost 3 bases, with 25 bases between them. Germline lookup yields CDR1 LGHDT and CDR2 YNNKEL (reference sequence). This CDR3 has 19 residues.

This clonotype has only a few counts. The chain has TRBV9 and TRBJ2-5; perhaps TRBD2 as D (7 bases). Trimming cost V 0 bases and J 2 bases, with 14 bases left between them. CDR1 and CDR2 (germline): SGDLS, YYNGEE. CDR3 length: 16 residues. The CDR3 coding sequence is TGTGCCAGCAGCGTAGCGGGGGGCCCCTTACAAGAGACCCAGTACTTC. Its translation: CASSVAGGPLQETQYF.

This clonotype has only a few counts. The V gene is TRBV11-2, the J gene TRBJ2-2, with D possibly being TRBD2 (6 bases). The length of the CDR3 is 18 residues. Germline-derived CDR1 and CDR2 are SGHAT and FQNNGV. V shed 5 bases and J shed 1 base, with 20 bases lying between them. The CDR3 region has the DNA TGTGCCAGCAGCCCAGGAGGGTTGGGACTGCTGAACACCGGGGAGCTGTTTTTT. Translation gives CASSPGGLGLLNTGELFF.

This clonotype was detected only a few times. The V gene is TRBV11-2, the J gene TRBJ2-5; tentatively, D is TRBD1 or TRBD2 (5 bases each). Germline CDR1 and CDR2: SGHAT and FQNNGV. This CDR3 has 16 residues. Trimming removed 0 bases at V and 5 bases at J, with 16 bases between. CDR3 in amino acids: CASSLDSGTAWETQYF. In DNA form, the CDR3 reads TGTGCCAGCAGCTTAGATTCGGGGACGGCCTGGGAGACCCAGTACTTC. Full variable domain (outside the CDR3, taken from reference TRBV11-2 and TRBJ2-5): EAGVAQSPRYKIIEKRQSVAFWCNPISGHATLYWYQQILGQGPKLLIQFQNNGVVDDSQLPKDRFSAERLKGVDSTLKIQPAKLEDSAVYLCASSLDSGTAWETQYFGPGTRLLVL.

The table lists this clonotype with a few counts. The chain couples TRBV27 to TRBJ1-4, with 7 nucleotides matching TRBD1. Trimming took 6 bases from V and 7 from J; bases not matched to a gene: 11. CDR1 MNHEY and CDR2 SMNVEV come from the germline V gene (reference sequence). This CDR3 has 15 amino acids. The CDR3 region has the DNA TGTGCCAGCAGCCGCACAAAGGGGGCCTCTGAAAAACTGTTTTTT. This translates into CASSRTKGASEKLFF.

The chain links TRBV7-9 to TRBJ2-3; TRBD1 agrees at 11 bases. The trim removed 5 bases at V and 2 bases at J, leaving 9 bases unmatched. CDR3 length: 17 residues. Germline V gene sequence: CDR1 SEHNR, CDR2 FQNEAQ (reference sequence). This CDR3 is CASSRRTGGLLTDTQYF. CDR3 bases: TGTGCCAGCAGCCGCCGGACAGGGGGCCTCCTCACAGATACGCAGTATTTT.

This chain connects TRBV3-1 to TRBJ2-7; 15 bases are a match to TRBD2. The CDR3 runs 18 residues. CDR1 and CDR2 (germline): LGHDT, YNNKEL (reference sequence). V was clipped by 5 bases and J by 0 bases; unmatched bases: 8. The CDR3 here is CASSLGLAGGLSSYEQYF. The CDR3 DNA reads as TGTGCCAGCAGCTTGGGACTAGCGGGGGGTCTAAGCTCCTACGAGCAGTACTTC.

This chain links TRBV18 with TRBJ2-2; 9 bases are shared with TRBD1. V was clipped by 4 bases and J by 6 bases; unmatched bases: 9. The V gene's germline CDR1 is KGHSH and CDR2 LQKENI. The CDR3 extends over 16 amino acids. The CDR3 DNA follows: TGTGCCAGCTCACGTGCCCCCGGGACAGGGCCCGGGGAGCTGTTTTTT. Protein sequence: CASSRAPGTGPGELFF.

In its sample, this clonotype was seen a few times. The chain has TRBV9 and TRBJ2-7, with TRBD2 identical over 9 bases. After removal of 0 bases from V and 6 bases from J, the junction contained 7 bases not matched to a gene. Germline CDR1 reads SGDLS; CDR2 reads YYNGEE. CDR3 length equals 15 residues. CDR3 sequence: CASSVGASGIGEQYF. The CDR3 DNA follows: TGTGCCAGCAGCGTAGGTGCTAGCGGGATAGGCGAGCAGTACTTC.

The chain has TRBV6-1 and TRBJ2-7; D tentatively fits TRBD1 or TRBD2 (5 bases each). The germline gives CDR1 MNHNS, CDR2 SASEGT. The V end lost 8 bases, the J end lost 2 bases, and 16 bases lay between the germline ends. The CDR3 length is 14 residues. Here the CDR3 DNA reads TGTGCCAGCCGACCGGGACGGAGTACCTACGAGCAGTACTTC. Translating gives CASRPGRSTYEQYF.

A few counts support this clonotype. V is TRBV7-3 and J is TRBJ2-5; possibly TRBD2 for D (6 bases). V shed 1 base and J shed 4 bases, with 13 bases lying between them. CDR3 length: 15 residues. Germline CDR1 and CDR2: SGHTA and FQGTGA. The CDR3 bases are TGTGCCAGCAGCTTAATGGGGCAGGGAGGAGAGACCCAGTACTTC. Translating gives CASSLMGQGGETQYF.

The genes are TRBV7-2 and TRBJ2-7, with 7 bases matching TRBD1. This CDR3 is 14 amino acids long. CDR1 SGHTA and CDR2 FQGNSA come from the germline V gene. Unmatched junction bases numbered 6, after V lost 5 bases and J lost 2 bases. CDR3 in DNA: TGTGCCAGCAGCCCAAACAGGGGTACCTACGAGCAGTACTTC. It specifies CASSPNRGTYEQYF.